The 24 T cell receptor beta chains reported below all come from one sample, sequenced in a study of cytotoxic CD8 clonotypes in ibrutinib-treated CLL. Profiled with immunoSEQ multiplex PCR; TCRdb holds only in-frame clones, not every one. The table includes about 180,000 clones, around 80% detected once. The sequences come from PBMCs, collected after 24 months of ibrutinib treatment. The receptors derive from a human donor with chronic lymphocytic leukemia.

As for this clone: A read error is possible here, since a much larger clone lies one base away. This chain's CDR3 is CASSPYSNQPQHF. The CDR3 DNA reads as TGTGCCAGCAGCCCCTATAGCAATCAGCCCCAGCATTTT. The rearrangement uses TRBV7-2 and TRBJ1-5; D remains unclear. The CDR3 sequence is 13 residues long. Between the trimmed V and J ends, which lost 5 bases and 0 bases, there was a span of 5 bases. CDR1 and CDR2 from the germline V gene are SGHTA and FQGNSA.

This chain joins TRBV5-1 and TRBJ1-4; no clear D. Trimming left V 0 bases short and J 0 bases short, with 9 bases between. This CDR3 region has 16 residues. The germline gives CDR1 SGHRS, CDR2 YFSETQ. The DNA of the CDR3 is TGCGCCAGCAGCTTGGGGGGAGGTACAACTAATGAAAAACTGTTTTTT. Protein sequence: CASSLGGGTTNEKLFF.

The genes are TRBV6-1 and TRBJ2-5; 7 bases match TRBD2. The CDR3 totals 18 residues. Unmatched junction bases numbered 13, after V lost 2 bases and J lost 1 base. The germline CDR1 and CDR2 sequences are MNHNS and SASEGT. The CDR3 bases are TGTGCCAGCAGTGAACTGAATCGATTAGCGGGCGTCCAAGAGACCCAGTACTTC. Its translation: CASSELNRLAGVQETQYF.

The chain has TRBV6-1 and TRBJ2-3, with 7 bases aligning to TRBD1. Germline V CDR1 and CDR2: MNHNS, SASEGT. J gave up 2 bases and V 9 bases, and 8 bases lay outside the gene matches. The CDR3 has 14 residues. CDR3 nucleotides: TGTGCCAGTAGGGACAGTGCCTCCACAGATACGCAGTATTTT. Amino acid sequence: CASRDSASTDTQYF.

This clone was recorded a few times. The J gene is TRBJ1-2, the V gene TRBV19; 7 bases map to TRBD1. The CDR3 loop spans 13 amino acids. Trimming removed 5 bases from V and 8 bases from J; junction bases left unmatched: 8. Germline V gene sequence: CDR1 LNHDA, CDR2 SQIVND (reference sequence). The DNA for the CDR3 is TGTGCCAGTAGTCCCGACAGGGAGAAAGGCTACACCTTC. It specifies CASSPDREKGYTF.

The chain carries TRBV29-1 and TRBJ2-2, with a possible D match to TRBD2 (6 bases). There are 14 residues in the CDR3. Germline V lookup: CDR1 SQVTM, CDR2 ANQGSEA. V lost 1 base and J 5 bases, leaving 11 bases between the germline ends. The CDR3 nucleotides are TGCAGCGTTGAAGCGGGAGTTAGTACCGGGGAGCTGTTTTTT. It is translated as CSVEAGVSTGELFF.

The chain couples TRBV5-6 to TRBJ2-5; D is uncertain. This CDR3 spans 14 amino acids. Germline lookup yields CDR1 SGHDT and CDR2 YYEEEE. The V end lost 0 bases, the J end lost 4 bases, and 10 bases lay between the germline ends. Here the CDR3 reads CASSLAPNGETQYF. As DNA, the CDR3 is TGTGCCAGCAGCTTGGCCCCCAACGGAGAGACCCAGTACTTC. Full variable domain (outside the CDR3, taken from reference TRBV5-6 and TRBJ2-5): DAGVTQSPTHLIKTRGQQVTLRCSPKSGHDTVSWYQQALGQGPQFIFQYYEEEERQRGNFPDRFSGHQFPNYSSELNVNALLLGDSALYLCASSLAPNGETQYFGPGTRLLVL.

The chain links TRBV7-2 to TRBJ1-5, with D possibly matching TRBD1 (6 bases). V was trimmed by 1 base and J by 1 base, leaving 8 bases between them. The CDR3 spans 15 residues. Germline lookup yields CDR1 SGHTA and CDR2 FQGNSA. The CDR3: CASSLEGGSNQPQHF. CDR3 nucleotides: TGTGCCAGCAGCTTAGAAGGGGGGAGCAATCAGCCCCAGCATTTT. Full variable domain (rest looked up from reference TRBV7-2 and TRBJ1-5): GAGVSQSPSNKVTEKGKDVELRCDPISGHTALYWYRQSLGQGLEFLIYFQGNSAPDKSGLPSDRFSAERTGGSVSTLTIQRTQQEDSAVYLCASSLEGGSNQPQHFGDGTRLSIL.

The CDR3 DNA sequence: TGTGCCAGCAGTGACCCTAGCGGTAGCACAGATACGCAGTATTTT. The encoded protein is CASSDPSGSTDTQYF. V and J are TRBV27 and TRBJ2-3; 7 bases are shared with TRBD2. Germline V gene lookup returns CDR1 MNHEY and CDR2 SMNVEV (reference sequence). The CDR3 runs 15 residues. J gave up 0 bases and V 5 bases, and 5 bases lay outside the gene matches.

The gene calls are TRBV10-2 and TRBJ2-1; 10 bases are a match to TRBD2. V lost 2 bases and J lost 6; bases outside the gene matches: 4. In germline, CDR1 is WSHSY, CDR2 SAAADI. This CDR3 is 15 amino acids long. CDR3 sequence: CASSEGTSAFNEQFF. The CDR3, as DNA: TGCGCCAGCAGTGAGGGGACTAGCGCCTTCAATGAGCAGTTCTTC.

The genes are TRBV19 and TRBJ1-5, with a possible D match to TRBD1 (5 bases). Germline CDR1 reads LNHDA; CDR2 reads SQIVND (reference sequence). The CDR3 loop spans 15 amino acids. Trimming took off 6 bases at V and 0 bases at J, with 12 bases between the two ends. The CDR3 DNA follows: TGTGCCAGTAGCCGACAGCTCTATAGCAATCAGCCCCAGCATTTT. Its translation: CASSRQLYSNQPQHF.

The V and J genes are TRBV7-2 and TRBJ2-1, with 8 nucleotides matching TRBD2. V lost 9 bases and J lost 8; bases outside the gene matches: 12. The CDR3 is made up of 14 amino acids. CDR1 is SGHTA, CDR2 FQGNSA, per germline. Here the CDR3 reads CASRPGGPIDEQFF. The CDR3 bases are TGTGCCAGTAGGCCGGGAGGGCCTATCGATGAGCAGTTCTTC.

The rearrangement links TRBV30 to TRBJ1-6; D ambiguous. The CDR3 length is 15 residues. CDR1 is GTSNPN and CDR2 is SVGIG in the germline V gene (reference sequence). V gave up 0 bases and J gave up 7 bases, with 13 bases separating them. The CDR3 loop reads CAWSVRNSRNSPLHF. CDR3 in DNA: TGTGCCTGGAGTGTAAGGAACAGTCGAAATTCACCCCTCCACTTT. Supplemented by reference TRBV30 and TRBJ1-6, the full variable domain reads SQTIHQWPATLVQPVGSPLSLECTVEGTSNPNLYWYRQAAGRGLQLLFYSVGIGQISSEVPQNLSASRPQDRQFILSSKKLLLSDSGFYLCAWSVRNSRNSPLHFGNGTRLTVT.

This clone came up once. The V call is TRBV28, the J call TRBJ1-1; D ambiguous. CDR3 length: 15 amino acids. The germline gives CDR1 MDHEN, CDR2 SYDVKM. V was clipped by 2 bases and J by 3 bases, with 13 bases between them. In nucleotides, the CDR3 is TGTGCCAGCAGTTTAAGGGCGGGGTCGGACACTGAAGCTTTCTTT. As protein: CASSLRAGSDTEAFF.

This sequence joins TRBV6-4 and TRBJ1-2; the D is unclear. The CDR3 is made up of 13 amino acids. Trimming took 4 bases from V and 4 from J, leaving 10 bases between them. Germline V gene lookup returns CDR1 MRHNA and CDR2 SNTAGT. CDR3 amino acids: CASSVRHGYGYTF. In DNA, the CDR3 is TGTGCCAGCAGTGTTCGACACGGCTATGGCTACACCTTC.

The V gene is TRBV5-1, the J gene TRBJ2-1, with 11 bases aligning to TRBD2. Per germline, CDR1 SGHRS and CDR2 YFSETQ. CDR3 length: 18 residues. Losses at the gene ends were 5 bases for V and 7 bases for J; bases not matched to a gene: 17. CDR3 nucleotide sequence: TGCGCCAGCAGACCCTCCTATGGGCTAGCGGGGGGCCGGAATGAGCAGTTCTTC. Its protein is CASRPSYGLAGGRNEQFF.

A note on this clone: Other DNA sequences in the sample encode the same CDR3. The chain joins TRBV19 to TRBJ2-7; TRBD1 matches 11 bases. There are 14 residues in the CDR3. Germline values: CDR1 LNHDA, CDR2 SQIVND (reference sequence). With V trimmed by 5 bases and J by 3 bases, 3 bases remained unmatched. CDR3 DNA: TGTGCCAGTAGTCCCGGGACAGGGGGCTACGAGCAGTACTTC. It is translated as CASSPGTGGYEQYF.

As DNA, the CDR3 is TGTGCCAGCAGTCGACCTGAAACCTATGGCTACACCTTC. This gives the protein CASSRPETYGYTF. The rearrangement links TRBV6-6 to TRBJ1-2; no clear D gene. V shed 5 bases and J shed 4 bases, with 11 bases lying between them. The CDR3 runs 13 residues. CDR1 is MNHNY and CDR2 is SVGAGI in the germline V gene (reference sequence).

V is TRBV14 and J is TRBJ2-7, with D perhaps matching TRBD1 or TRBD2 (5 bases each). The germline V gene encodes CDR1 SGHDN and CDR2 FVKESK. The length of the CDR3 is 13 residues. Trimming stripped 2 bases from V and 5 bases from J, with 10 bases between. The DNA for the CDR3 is TGTGCCAGCAGCCAAACTCGGGGCCACGAGCAGTACTTC. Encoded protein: CASSQTRGHEQYF.

The CDR3 DNA follows: TGTGCCAGCAGCGAAGACTTTACGGACATTCAGTACTTC. It codes for CASSEDFTDIQYF. The chain recombines TRBV9 with TRBJ2-4; no clear D. CDR1 is SGDLS and CDR2 is YYNGEE in the germline V gene. With 3 bases removed from V and 8 bases from J, the gap between germline ends came to 12 bases. This CDR3 spans 13 amino acids.

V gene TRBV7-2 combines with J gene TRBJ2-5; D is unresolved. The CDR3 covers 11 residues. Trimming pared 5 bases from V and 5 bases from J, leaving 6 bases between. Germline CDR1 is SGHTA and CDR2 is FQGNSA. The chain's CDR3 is CASSPSETQYF. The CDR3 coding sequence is TGTGCCAGCAGCCCATCGGAGACCCAGTACTTC.

The CDR3 loop reads CASGRGGEDTEAFF. The CDR3 DNA reads as TGTGCCAGCGGAAGAGGGGGCGAGGACACTGAAGCTTTCTTT. This chain joins TRBV28 and TRBJ1-1; 7 nucleotides line up with TRBD1. Per the germline V gene, CDR1 is MDHEN and CDR2 is SYDVKM. The CDR3 extends over 14 amino acids. V shed 8 bases, J shed 3 bases, and the junction held 9 bases outside the gene matches.

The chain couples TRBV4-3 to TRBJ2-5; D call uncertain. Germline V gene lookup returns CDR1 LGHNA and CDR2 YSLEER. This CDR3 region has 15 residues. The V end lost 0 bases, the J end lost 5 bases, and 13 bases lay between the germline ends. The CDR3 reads CASSQDARTGETQYF. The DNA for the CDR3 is TGCGCCAGCAGCCAAGATGCCAGGACGGGTGAGACCCAGTACTTC.

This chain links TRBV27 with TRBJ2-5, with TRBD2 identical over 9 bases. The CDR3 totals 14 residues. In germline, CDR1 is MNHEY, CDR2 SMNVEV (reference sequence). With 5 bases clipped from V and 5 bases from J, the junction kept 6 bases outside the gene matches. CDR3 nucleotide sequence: TGTGCCAGCAGTCCCCTGACTAGCGGCGAGACCCAGTACTTC. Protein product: CASSPLTSGETQYF.